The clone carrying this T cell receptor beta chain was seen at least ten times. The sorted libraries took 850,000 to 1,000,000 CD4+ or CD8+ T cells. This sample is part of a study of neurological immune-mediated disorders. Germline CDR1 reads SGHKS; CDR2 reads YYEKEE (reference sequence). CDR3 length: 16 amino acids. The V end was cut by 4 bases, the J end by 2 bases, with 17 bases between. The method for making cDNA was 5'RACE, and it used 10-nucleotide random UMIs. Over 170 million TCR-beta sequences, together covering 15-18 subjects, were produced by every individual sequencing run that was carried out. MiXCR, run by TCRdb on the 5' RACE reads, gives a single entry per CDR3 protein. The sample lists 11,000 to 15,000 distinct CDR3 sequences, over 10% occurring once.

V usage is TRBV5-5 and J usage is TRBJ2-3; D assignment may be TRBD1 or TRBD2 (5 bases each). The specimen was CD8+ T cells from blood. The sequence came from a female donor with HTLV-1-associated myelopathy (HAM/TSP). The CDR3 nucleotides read TGTGCCAGCAGCCCCGGGGATAGACAGCACACAGATACGCAGTATTTT. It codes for CASSPGDRQHTDTQYF.